Below, 27 T cell receptor beta chains from the same sample are listed, as sequenced in a study of glioma-infiltrating T cells after dendritic cell vaccination. Profiling relied on immunoSEQ multiplex PCR, and the TCRdb table lists in-frame clones only, not all of them. The table includes approximately 50,000 clones, over 75% detected once. The time point is: after dendritic cell vaccination, including at tumor progression/relapse. The sample here was blood, taken after dendritic cell vaccination. These receptors all stem from a human donor with glioblastoma.

The chain recombines TRBV7-9 with TRBJ2-3; D unresolved. This CDR3 is built from 12 residues. Germline assignment: CDR1 SEHNR and CDR2 FQNEAQ (reference sequence). V lost 5 bases and J 6 bases, leaving 9 bases between the germline ends. In DNA form, the CDR3 reads TGTGCCAGCAGCCCGAGCCTCGATACGCAGTATTTT. As protein: CASSPSLDTQYF.

The chain couples TRBV11-2 to TRBJ2-7; TRBD2 aligns across 8 bases. CDR1 and CDR2 from the germline V gene are SGHAT and FQNNGV. J gave up 4 bases and V 8 bases, and 10 bases lay outside the gene matches. CDR3 length equals 14 residues. The CDR3 DNA reads TGTGCCAGCTCGGCTACTAGCGGTTCTTACGAGCAGTACTTC. This codes for CASSATSGSYEQYF.

This chain uses TRBV2 with TRBJ1-2, with TRBD1 identical over 7 bases. CDR1 is SNHLY, CDR2 FYNNEI, per germline. Trimming cost V 5 bases and J 3 bases; bases outside gene matches: 3. This CDR3 has 13 amino acids. The CDR3 DNA is TGTGCCAGCAGTCTTACAGGGGACTATGGCTACACCTTC. It codes for CASSLTGDYGYTF.

The chain has TRBV5-4 and TRBJ2-1; D perhaps matches TRBD2 (7 bases). V was shortened by 1 base and J by 8 bases, with 13 bases between the two germline ends. Germline-derived CDR1 and CDR2 are SGHNT and YYREEE (reference sequence). There are 14 residues in the CDR3. Here the CDR3 DNA reads TGTGCCAGCAGCTTGAACGGGGGGCTGGATGAGCAGTTCTTC. Encoded protein: CASSLNGGLDEQFF. The full variable domain, its missing parts supplied by reference TRBV5-4 and TRBJ2-1, is ETGVTQSPTHLIKTRGQQVTLRCSSQSGHNTVSWYQQALGQGPQFIFQYYREEENGRGNFPPRFSGLQFPNYSSELNVNALELDDSALYLCASSLNGGLDEQFFGPGTRLTVL.

This rearrangement joins TRBV7-9 to TRBJ1-1, with D perhaps TRBD1 (5 bases). The germline V and J ends were trimmed by 5 bases and 3 bases, with 13 bases remaining between them. Per germline, CDR1 SEHNR and CDR2 FQNEAQ (reference sequence). This CDR3 has 14 amino acids. CDR3 DNA: TGTGCCAGCAGCCCCTTTCGGGGGGACACTGAAGCTTTCTTT. This codes for CASSPFRGDTEAFF. Filled out from reference TRBV7-9 and TRBJ1-1, the complete variable domain reads DTGVSQNPRHKITKRGQNVTFRCDPISEHNRLYWYRQTLGQGPEFLTYFQNEAQLEKSRLLSDRFSAERPKGSFSTLEIQRTEQGDSAMYLCASSPFRGDTEAFFGQGTRLTVV.

The rearrangement joins TRBV6-5 to TRBJ1-2; D ambiguous. The CDR3 consists of 15 residues. From germline, CDR1 is MNHEY and CDR2 SVGAGI. The V and J ends lost 0 bases and 4 bases respectively, with 12 bases between them. CDR3 protein: CASSYSGGSSYGYTF. In DNA form, the CDR3 reads TGTGCCAGCAGTTACTCGGGTGGATCTAGCTATGGCTACACCTTC.

The CDR3: CASSQDPVFQFF. The CDR3 nucleotides read TGCGCCAGCAGCCAAGACCCAGTATTTCAGTTCTTC. This sequence joins TRBV4-3 and TRBJ2-1; D is ambiguous. The V gene's germline CDR1 is LGHNA and CDR2 YSLEER. V was clipped by 0 bases and J by 13 bases, with 10 bases between them. CDR3 size: 12 residues.

This chain uses TRBV7-8 with TRBJ1-1; 7 bases are shared with TRBD1. Germline V gene lookup returns CDR1 SGHVS and CDR2 FQNEAQ. Trimming at V came to 4 bases and at J to 4 bases, leaving 9 bases not matched to a gene. This CDR3 region has 15 residues. The CDR3 is CASSSYRQGSTEAFF. CDR3 coding DNA: TGTGCCAGCAGCTCCTATCGACAGGGCAGCACTGAAGCTTTCTTT.

This chain joins TRBV5-6 and TRBJ1-5; tentative D call: TRBD1 (6 bases). The CDR3 length is 14 residues. Germline lookup yields CDR1 SGHDT and CDR2 YYEEEE. V was trimmed by 5 bases and J by 4 bases, leaving 13 bases between them. In nucleotides, the CDR3 is TGTGCCAGCAGTCTCCCAGGGGCAAATCAGCCCCAGCATTTT. Translation: CASSLPGANQPQHF.

This rearrangement joins TRBV27 to TRBJ2-7, with 10 nucleotides matching TRBD2. Trimming took 3 bases from V and 4 from J; bases not matched to a gene: 6. There are 15 residues in the CDR3. Germline V gives CDR1 MNHEY, CDR2 SMNVEV (reference sequence). The CDR3 DNA is TGTGCCAGCAGTTTCGGGACTAGCGCGGGGTACGAGCAGTACTTC. Protein sequence: CASSFGTSAGYEQYF.

The genes are TRBV5-1 and TRBJ2-7, with 10 bases lining up with TRBD2. Germline V CDR1 and CDR2: SGHRS, YFSETQ. The CDR3 spans 17 residues. With 1 base clipped from V and 3 bases from J, the junction kept 10 bases outside the gene matches. CDR3 amino acids: CASSLYSGLAGVYEQYF. The CDR3, as DNA: TGCGCCAGCAGCTTGTACAGCGGCCTAGCGGGAGTCTACGAGCAGTACTTC.

The genes are TRBV10-3 and TRBJ1-4; D call uncertain. V was clipped by 4 bases and J by 8 bases, with 14 bases between them. The CDR3 loop spans 14 amino acids. From germline, CDR1 is ENHRY and CDR2 SYGVKD. CDR3 sequence reads: CAISAGLRAEKLFF. The CDR3 DNA reads TGTGCCATCAGTGCGGGGTTGAGGGCCGAAAAACTGTTTTTT.

This clone came up a few times. The chain employs TRBV19 and TRBJ2-2, with a weak D call TRBD2 (5 bases). Between the trimmed V and J ends, which lost 7 bases and 1 base, there was a span of 16 bases. The CDR3 is made up of 16 amino acids. Germline values: CDR1 LNHDA, CDR2 SQIVND (reference sequence). This CDR3 is CASTPRSSGNTGELFF. The DNA of the CDR3 is TGTGCCAGTACCCCTCGTTCCAGCGGGAACACCGGGGAGCTGTTTTTT.

The J gene is TRBJ2-1, the V gene TRBV19, with D possibly TRBD1 on 5 matching bases. The V gene lost 3 bases and the J gene lost 2 bases, with 11 bases spanning the gap. CDR3 length: 15 residues. Looked up from germline, CDR1 is LNHDA and CDR2 is SQIVND (reference sequence). The CDR3 is CASSIVLGPYNEQFF. CDR3 nucleotide sequence: TGTGCCAGTAGTATTGTATTGGGGCCCTACAATGAGCAGTTCTTC.

V usage is TRBV28 and J usage is TRBJ2-5, with D tentatively TRBD2 (5 bases). With the DNA end fitting TRBJ2-7 better, the J assignment may be wrong. Germline assignment: CDR1 MDHEN and CDR2 SYDVKM. The CDR3 totals 15 residues. The CDR3 nucleotides are TGTGCCAGCAGTTTTTCTAGCAGGATTGGCGACGAGCAGTACTTC. Residues: CASSFSSRIGDEQYF.

This clone was counted a single time. The rearrangement links TRBV5-6 to TRBJ2-7, with 7 bases fitting TRBD2. The CDR3 runs to 16 residues. Germline values: CDR1 SGHDT, CDR2 YYEEEE. With 2 bases clipped from V and 3 bases from J, the junction kept 11 bases outside the gene matches. The CDR3 spells CASSFRGLETGYEQYF. Here the CDR3 DNA reads TGTGCCAGCAGCTTTAGAGGACTAGAAACTGGCTACGAGCAGTACTTC.

V usage is TRBV4-1 and J usage is TRBJ1-2; 7 nucleotides match TRBD1. The CDR3 totals 17 residues. Germline V gives CDR1 MGHRA, CDR2 YSYEKL. V shed 0 bases, J shed 1 base, and the junction held 8 bases outside the gene matches. The CDR3 sequence is CASSQDGTVTINYGYTF. The CDR3 nucleotides read TGCGCCAGCAGCCAAGACGGGACAGTTACGATTAACTATGGCTACACCTTC.

This chain links TRBV7-2 with TRBJ2-1; D unresolved. Germline loops: CDR1 SGHTA, CDR2 FQGNSA. The V end lost 5 bases, the J end lost 7 bases, and 9 bases lay between the germline ends. The CDR3 loop spans 12 amino acids. This CDR3 is CASSMIRNEQFF. CDR3 coding DNA: TGTGCCAGCAGCATGATTAGAAATGAGCAGTTCTTC. The variable domain in full, completed from reference TRBV7-2 and TRBJ2-1, reads GAGVSQSPSNKVTEKGKDVELRCDPISGHTALYWYRQSLGQGLEFLIYFQGNSAPDKSGLPSDRFSAERTGGSVSTLTIQRTQQEDSAVYLCASSMIRNEQFFGPGTRLTVL.

This clone was counted once. This chain connects TRBV18 to TRBJ2-7; tentative D call: TRBD1 (6 bases). CDR3 length: 14 amino acids. V was trimmed by 3 bases and J by 6 bases, leaving 15 bases between them. Germline values: CDR1 KGHSH, CDR2 LQKENI. The CDR3 DNA sequence: TGTGCCAGCTCACCCCAGGGGCGCCTAGGCGAGCAGTACTTC. Translation: CASSPQGRLGEQYF.

V gene TRBV19 combines with J gene TRBJ2-1, with D maybe TRBD2 (6 bases). Deletions cut 5 bases from V and 0 bases from J, with 8 bases between. The CDR3 extends over 14 amino acids. Looked up from germline, CDR1 is LNHDA and CDR2 is SQIVND (reference sequence). The CDR3 spells CASSYGSSYNEQFF. The CDR3 nucleotides read TGTGCCAGTAGTTACGGGAGCTCCTACAATGAGCAGTTCTTC.

The chain joins TRBV29-1 to TRBJ2-1, with 8 bases that match TRBD2. The J segment lost 9 bases and the V segment lost 1 base, leaving 2 bases of the junction unmatched. CDR1 and CDR2 (germline): SQVTM, ANQGSEA. The CDR3 consists of 12 residues. The CDR3: CSVEAGGAEQFF. The CDR3 DNA reads TGCAGCGTTGAAGCGGGGGGGGCTGAGCAGTTCTTC.

This sequence joins TRBV19 and TRBJ2-2; TRBD2 matches 8 bases. This CDR3 spans 16 amino acids. Trimming removed 5 bases from V and 0 bases from J; junction bases left unmatched: 5. CDR1 LNHDA and CDR2 SQIVND come from the germline V gene (reference sequence). CDR3 protein: CASSRAGGSNTGELFF. The CDR3 coding sequence is TGTGCCAGTAGTCGGGCGGGAGGATCGAACACCGGGGAGCTGTTTTTT.

The chain links TRBV4-1 to TRBJ2-3; D is ambiguous. The V and J ends lost 6 bases and 2 bases respectively, with 6 bases between them. Germline V gene lookup returns CDR1 MGHRA and CDR2 YSYEKL. The CDR3 is 12 amino acids. The CDR3 sequence: CASSLYTDTQYF. CDR3 in DNA: TGCGCCAGCAGTCTCTACACAGATACGCAGTATTTT.

The rearrangement links TRBV15 to TRBJ2-5; maybe TRBD1 (6 bases). The V gene's germline CDR1 is LNHNV and CDR2 YYDKDF (reference sequence). Trimming took 1 base from V and 6 from J, leaving 12 bases between them. The CDR3 loop spans 14 amino acids. CDR3 amino acids: CATSRGDKGQTQYF. In nucleotides, the CDR3 is TGTGCCACCAGCAGAGGGGACAAGGGACAGACCCAGTACTTC.

The chain is built from TRBV13 and TRBJ2-1; D remains ambiguous. CDR1 and CDR2 from the germline V gene are PRHDT and FYEKMQ (reference sequence). The CDR3 consists of 11 residues. V lost 4 bases, J lost 4 bases, and 2 bases lay in between. Here the CDR3 DNA reads TGTGCCAGCAGCTCGTACAATGAGCAGTTCTTC. Its translation: CASSSYNEQFF.

This clone has only one observation. The chain is built from TRBV5-4 and TRBJ1-1; D call uncertain. V was cut by 1 base and J by 0 bases, with 13 bases left in between. Per the germline V gene, CDR1 is SGHNT and CDR2 is YYREEE (reference sequence). There are 16 residues in the CDR3. The CDR3 nucleotides read TGTGCCAGCAGCTTGAGTCTCTCAGGATTGAACACTGAAGCTTTCTTT. Protein: CASSLSLSGLNTEAFF.

The V call is TRBV4-3, the J call TRBJ2-3; 10 bases align to TRBD2. J gave up 0 bases and V 0 bases, and 12 bases lay outside the gene matches. The CDR3 extends over 20 amino acids. From germline, CDR1 is LGHNA and CDR2 YSLEER. The CDR3 loop is CASSQDPRLAGGISTDTQYF. CDR3 nucleotide sequence: TGCGCCAGCAGCCAAGATCCGAGACTAGCGGGCGGGATTAGCACAGATACGCAGTATTTT.